A single sample is the source of the 16 T cell receptor beta chains below, sequenced in a study of blood T cell repertoires in COVID-19. The data were produced by immunoSEQ multiplex PCR, yet TCRdb's version contains in-frame clones alone and is incomplete. The top ten hold approximately 6.2% of the sample, which has around 370,000 clones, around 87% seen once. Input material: peripheral blood. These receptors were collected from a man between 18 and 29 years old with active or convalescent COVID-19.

This sequence joins TRBV27 and TRBJ1-2, with 10 nucleotides matching TRBD1. With V trimmed by 7 bases and J by 7 bases, 18 bases remained unmatched. The CDR3 loop spans 17 amino acids. Germline CDR1 reads MNHEY; CDR2 reads SMNVEV (reference sequence). The CDR3: CASILLGQGPVGSGYTF. CDR3 nucleotide sequence: TGTGCCAGCATCCTCCTGGGACAGGGGCCCGTCGGGAGTGGCTACACCTTC.

This chain connects TRBV19 to TRBJ1-2; D gene unclear. V was shortened by 5 bases and J by 6 bases, with 19 bases between the two germline ends. Germline V gene sequence: CDR1 LNHDA, CDR2 SQIVND (reference sequence). The CDR3 extends over 15 amino acids. The CDR3 sequence is CASSFPVTGLNGYTF. The CDR3 bases are TGTGCCAGTAGTTTCCCCGTGACGGGGTTGAATGGCTACACCTTC. Combining the CDR3 with reference TRBV19 and TRBJ1-2 gives the whole variable domain DGGITQSPKYLFRKEGQNVTLSCEQNLNHDAMYWYRQDPGQGLRLIYYSQIVNDFQKGDIAEGYSVSREKKESFPLTVTSAQKNPTAFYLCASSFPVTGLNGYTFGSGTRLTVV.

V usage is TRBV10-3 and J usage is TRBJ1-5, with 8 bases identical to TRBD1. The junction had 11 bases not matched to a gene; V was cut back by 4 bases and J by 3 bases. This CDR3 region has 17 residues. Germline V lookup: CDR1 ENHRY, CDR2 SYGVKD. This CDR3 is CAISAGRGLSINQPQHF. CDR3 bases: TGTGCCATCAGTGCTGGCAGGGGGCTTTCAATCAATCAGCCCCAGCATTTT.

The V gene is TRBV19, the J gene TRBJ1-1; weak D call: TRBD1 (6 bases). V dropped 8 bases and J dropped 0 bases, with 13 bases sitting between them. The CDR3 is 14 amino acids. Germline lookup yields CDR1 LNHDA and CDR2 SQIVND (reference sequence). DNA for the CDR3: TGTGCCAGTGGACGGGACATCATGAACACTGAAGCTTTCTTT. Encoded protein: CASGRDIMNTEAFF. Supplemented by reference TRBV19 and TRBJ1-1, the full variable domain reads DGGITQSPKYLFRKEGQNVTLSCEQNLNHDAMYWYRQDPGQGLRLIYYSQIVNDFQKGDIAEGYSVSREKKESFPLTVTSAQKNPTAFYLCASGRDIMNTEAFFGQGTRLTVV.

This chain links TRBV28 with TRBJ2-2; TRBD1 matches 9 bases. Looked up from germline, CDR1 is MDHEN and CDR2 is SYDVKM. The trim removed 6 bases at V and 4 bases at J, leaving 6 bases unmatched. The CDR3 sequence is 15 residues long. The CDR3 DNA reads TGTGCCAGCAGCGGACAGGGGATCGGCACCGGGGAGCTGTTTTTT. Its translation is CASSGQGIGTGELFF. The complete variable domain, with remaining parts taken from reference TRBV28 and TRBJ2-2, reads DVKVTQSSRYLVKRTGEKVFLECVQDMDHENMFWYRQDPGLGLRLIYFSYDVKMKEKGDIPEGYSVSREKKERFSLILESASTNQTSMYLCASSGQGIGTGELFFGEGSRLTVL.

Only one count was recorded for this clone. The rearrangement joins TRBV7-9 to TRBJ2-7; TRBD2 matches at 12 bases. With V trimmed by 7 bases and J by 4 bases, 23 bases remained unmatched. Germline V gene sequence: CDR1 SEHNR, CDR2 FQNEAQ (reference sequence). The CDR3 extends over 20 amino acids. The CDR3 loop reads CASTAFGQPLLAGGLYEQYF. DNA for the CDR3: TGTGCCAGCACCGCCTTCGGACAGCCCCTTCTAGCGGGAGGGTTGTACGAGCAGTACTTC.

V gene TRBV28 combines with J gene TRBJ1-2; no clear D. The CDR3 covers 14 residues. V was pared by 5 bases and J by 6 bases, with 16 bases between. From germline, CDR1 is MDHEN and CDR2 SYDVKM. The CDR3 is CASSPRLVRNGYTF. CDR3 nucleotides: TGTGCCAGCAGTCCCCGACTAGTACGGAATGGCTACACCTTC.

The rearrangement uses TRBV3-1 (or the pseudogene TRBV3-2) and TRBJ1-2, with TRBD1 matching 9 bases. This CDR3 has 16 amino acids. V shed 5 bases and J 8 bases; nucleotides not matched to a gene: 15. Germline CDR1 LGHDT, CDR2 YNNKEL (reference sequence). The CDR3 bases are TGTGCCAGCAGCTCCCAGCGATCCAACAGGGGGCTCGGCTACACCTTC. Encoded protein: CASSSQRSNRGLGYTF.

The chain is built from TRBV14 and TRBJ2-1; D is uncertain. Germline loops: CDR1 SGHDN, CDR2 FVKESK. The length of the CDR3 is 11 residues. V was clipped by 4 bases and J by 8 bases, with 6 bases between them. DNA of the CDR3: TGTGCCAGCAGCCCTCTTGATGAGCAGTTCTTC. Translating gives CASSPLDEQFF.

The sample holds one count of this clone. The DNA of the CDR3 is TGCGCCAGCAGCCAAGAATGGAGAGGGAACTATGGCTACACCTTC. Residues: CASSQEWRGNYGYTF. The chain links TRBV4-3 to TRBJ1-2; D gene unclear. CDR1 is LGHNA and CDR2 is YSLEER in the germline V gene. The V gene lost 0 bases and the J gene lost 2 bases, with 10 bases spanning the gap. CDR3 size: 15 residues.

The rearrangement joins TRBV29-1 to TRBJ2-5, with 8 bases matching TRBD1. Trimming took 7 bases from V and 1 from J; bases not matched to a gene: 8. This CDR3 spans 14 amino acids. Germline V gene lookup returns CDR1 SQVTM and CDR2 ANQGSEA. CDR3 sequence reads: CSGTEQGGQETQYF. The CDR3 DNA reads as TGCAGCGGGACAGAACAGGGGGGCCAAGAGACCCAGTACTTC.

The CDR3 DNA follows: TGTGCCAGCAGCAAATCACTCAGGGGTTCCAAAAACATTCAGTACTTC. This sequence encodes CASSKSLRGSKNIQYF. The rearrangement links TRBV21-1 to TRBJ2-4; the DNA was not used to check the table's D call, TRBD1. TRBV21-1 is a pseudogene. The CDR3 is 16 residues long.

The J gene is TRBJ1-2, the V gene TRBV5-5; TRBD1 might be the D (6 bases). CDR1 is SGHKS and CDR2 is YYEKEE in the germline V gene (reference sequence). Between the trimmed V and J ends, which lost 3 bases and 5 bases, there was a span of 11 bases. The CDR3 is 13 residues long. CDR3 sequence (DNA): TGTGCCAGCAGCTCCACCGGACAGTATGGCTACACCTTC. This translates into CASSSTGQYGYTF.

The table lists this clone with a count of one. The rearrangement joins TRBV6-5 to TRBJ2-1; the D gene is possibly TRBD1 (5 bases). V shed 8 bases and J shed 9 bases, with 17 bases lying between them. From germline, CDR1 is MNHEY and CDR2 SVGAGI. The CDR3 has 13 residues. In DNA, the CDR3 is TGTGCCAGCGGTCAGGGTTTTTTGGGTGAGCAGTTCTTC. This gives the protein CASGQGFLGEQFF.

The chain couples TRBV28 to TRBJ2-7; 7 nucleotides line up with TRBD2. With 4 bases clipped from V and 3 bases from J, the junction kept 9 bases outside the gene matches. The germline gives CDR1 MDHEN, CDR2 SYDVKM. This CDR3 comprises 15 residues. CDR3 coding DNA: TGTGCCAGCAGTTCCGGGGGGACCCCGCGCTACGAGCAGTACTTC. Amino acids: CASSSGGTPRYEQYF.

The rearrangement links TRBV19 to TRBJ2-1, with D possibly being TRBD1 (5 bases). The germline V gene encodes CDR1 LNHDA and CDR2 SQIVND (reference sequence). The CDR3 has 12 residues. The germline V and J ends were trimmed by 1 base and 8 bases, with 6 bases remaining between them. The CDR3 reads CASSIGGHEQFF. DNA of the CDR3: TGTGCCAGTAGTATAGGGGGCCATGAGCAGTTCTTC.